The rows below give T cell receptor beta chains drawn from one sample of a study of T cells in Graves' hyperthyroidism and ophthalmopathy. TCRdb analysed the multiplex PCR reads with MiXCR anew, one entry per CDR3 protein. In the table there are fewer than 350,000 distinct CDR3 sequences, approximately 22% of which are singletons. Material for sequencing was blood. The receptors derive from a woman aged 45-65 years with Graves' hyperthyroidism. The conserved cysteine and the conserved F or W are not part of the CDR3 here. Each record gives: J gene, CDR3 length, V gene, CDR3 protein.

j_gene: TRBJ2-1; len: 14; v_gene: TRBV7-6; CDR3aa: ASSIRTSGTINEQF
j_gene: TRBJ1-2; len: 12; v_gene: TRBV12-3/TRBV12-4; CDR3aa: ASSPWTGESGYT
j_gene: TRBJ1-1; len: 11; v_gene: TRBV29-1; CDR3aa: SVPPGPGAEAF
j_gene: TRBJ2-6; len: 13; v_gene: TRBV28; CDR3aa: ASSFSPVGANVLT
j_gene: TRBJ1-4; len: 12; v_gene: TRBV2; CDR3aa: ASSGQGANEKLF
j_gene: TRBJ2-5; len: 11; v_gene: TRBV10-3; CDR3aa: AIRETVQETQY
j_gene: TRBJ2-7; len: 12; v_gene: TRBV7-9; CDR3aa: ASSPQGAGVEQY
j_gene: TRBJ2-7; len: 11; v_gene: TRBV20-1; CDR3aa: SAPAGGKNEQY
j_gene: TRBJ2-1; len: 12; v_gene: TRBV29-1; CDR3aa: SVGGTVTYNEQF
j_gene: TRBJ2-7; len: 13; v_gene: TRBV5-1; CDR3aa: ASSRTSGALNEQY
j_gene: TRBJ1-5; len: 15; v_gene: TRBV6-1; CDR3aa: ASSERAGQVSNQPQH
j_gene: TRBJ2-5; len: 8; v_gene: TRBV20-1; CDR3aa: SARSETQY
j_gene: TRBJ2-1; len: 11; v_gene: TRBV5-5; CDR3aa: ASSLGGLNEQF
j_gene: TRBJ2-7; len: 13; v_gene: TRBV20-1; CDR3aa: SARRPRQGDYEQY
j_gene: TRBJ2-5; len: 12; v_gene: TRBV5-1; CDR3aa: ASSNRDKQETQY
j_gene: TRBJ2-7; len: 15; v_gene: TRBV11-3; CDR3aa: ASSGHGQGPGVEEQY
j_gene: TRBJ1-5; len: 12; v_gene: TRBV6-1; CDR3aa: ASIEGLSNQPQH
j_gene: TRBJ1-1; len: 10; v_gene: TRBV18; CDR3aa: ASSSLDGEAF
j_gene: TRBJ2-1; len: 12; v_gene: TRBV20-1; CDR3aa: SASSGTGRNEQF
j_gene: TRBJ1-2; len: 11; v_gene: TRBV5-1; CDR3aa: ASREGDLYGYT
j_gene: TRBJ2-7; len: 13; v_gene: TRBV15; CDR3aa: ATSSRTSGRGEQY
j_gene: TRBJ2-3; len: 13; v_gene: TRBV20-1; CDR3aa: SASLLAGATDTQY
j_gene: TRBJ2-1; len: 11; v_gene: TRBV19; CDR3aa: ASSMHYFNEQF
j_gene: TRBJ1-1; len: 13; v_gene: TRBV18; CDR3aa: ASSPFGTENTEAF
j_gene: TRBJ1-2; len: 11; v_gene: TRBV19; CDR3aa: AISDVPFYGYT
j_gene: TRBJ1-4; len: 13; v_gene: TRBV3-1; CDR3aa: ASSLDRGQGEKLF
j_gene: TRBJ1-5; len: 13; v_gene: TRBV28; CDR3aa: ASSKQGLKNQPQH
j_gene: TRBJ1-5; len: 15; v_gene: TRBV28; CDR3aa: ASSPGGAGHSNQPQH
j_gene: TRBJ1-6; len: 13; v_gene: TRBV5-6; CDR3aa: ASSTGTHYNSPLH
j_gene: TRBJ2-7; len: 11; v_gene: TRBV20-1; CDR3aa: SAPDRVSYEQY
j_gene: TRBJ2-1; len: 14; v_gene: TRBV6-2/TRBV6-3; CDR3aa: ASTAWGSGSHNEQF
j_gene: TRBJ2-5; len: 13; v_gene: TRBV5-4; CDR3aa: ASSLPGTGEETQY
j_gene: TRBJ2-7; len: 10; v_gene: TRBV14; CDR3aa: ASSQASYEQY
j_gene: TRBJ1-6; len: 12; v_gene: TRBV5-6; CDR3aa: ASNPTGGNSPLH
j_gene: TRBJ2-1; len: 12; v_gene: TRBV15; CDR3aa: ATSRDINGNEQF
j_gene: TRBJ2-5; len: 11; v_gene: TRBV11-2; CDR3aa: ASSRGLEETQY
j_gene: TRBJ2-3; len: 15; v_gene: TRBV2; CDR3aa: ASSEPGLSGATDTQY
j_gene: TRBJ2-1; len: 13; v_gene: TRBV7-8; CDR3aa: ASSLQGLAGFEQF
j_gene: TRBJ2-2; len: 9; v_gene: TRBV9; CDR3aa: ASLGGGELF
j_gene: TRBJ2-3; len: 13; v_gene: TRBV5-1; CDR3aa: ASSRQGSPTDTQY
j_gene: TRBJ2-5; len: 10; v_gene: TRBV29-1; CDR3aa: SVRAGSGSQY
j_gene: TRBJ1-6; len: 15; v_gene: TRBV28; CDR3aa: ASSFPPVAGGNSPLH